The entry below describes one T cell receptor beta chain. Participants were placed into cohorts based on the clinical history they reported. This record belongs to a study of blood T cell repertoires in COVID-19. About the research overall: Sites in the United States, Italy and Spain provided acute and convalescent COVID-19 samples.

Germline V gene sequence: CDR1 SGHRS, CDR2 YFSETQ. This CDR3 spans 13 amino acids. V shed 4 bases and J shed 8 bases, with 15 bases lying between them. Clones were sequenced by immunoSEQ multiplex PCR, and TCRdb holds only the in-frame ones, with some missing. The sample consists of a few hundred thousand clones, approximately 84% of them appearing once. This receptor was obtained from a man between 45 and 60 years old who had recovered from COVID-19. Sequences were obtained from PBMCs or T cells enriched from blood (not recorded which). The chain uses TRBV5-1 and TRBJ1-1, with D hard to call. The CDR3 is CASSQDIQTEAFF. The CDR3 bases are TGCGCCAGCAGCCAAGACATACAAACCGAAGCTTTCTTT.